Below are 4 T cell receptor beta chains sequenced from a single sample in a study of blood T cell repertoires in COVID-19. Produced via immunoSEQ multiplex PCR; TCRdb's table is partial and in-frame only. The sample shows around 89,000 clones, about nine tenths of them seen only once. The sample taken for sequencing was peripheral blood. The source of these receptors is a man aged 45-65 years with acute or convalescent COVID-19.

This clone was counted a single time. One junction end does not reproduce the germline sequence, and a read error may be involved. The DNA of the CDR3 is TGTGCCAGCAGTTATTCGACAGGGGGCGAAGTTTTCTTT. It is translated as CASSYSTGGEVFF. V is TRBV27 and J is TRBJ1-1; 10 bases are shared with TRBD1. Germline loops: CDR1 MNHEY, CDR2 SMNVEV (reference sequence). The CDR3 is 13 amino acids.

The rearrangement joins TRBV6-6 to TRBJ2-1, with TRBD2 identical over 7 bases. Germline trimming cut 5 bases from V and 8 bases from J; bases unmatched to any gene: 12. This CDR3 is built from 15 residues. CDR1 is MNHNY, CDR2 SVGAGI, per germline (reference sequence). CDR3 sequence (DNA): TGTGCCAGCAGTCAGACTAGGCGGGGGAAGCATGAGCAGTTCTTC. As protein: CASSQTRRGKHEQFF.

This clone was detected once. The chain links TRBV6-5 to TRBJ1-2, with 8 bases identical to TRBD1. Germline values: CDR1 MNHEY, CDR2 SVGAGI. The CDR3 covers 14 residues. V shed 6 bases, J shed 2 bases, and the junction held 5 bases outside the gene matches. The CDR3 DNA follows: TGTGCCAGCAGCTCCAGGGGGCGCAACTATGGCTACACCTTC. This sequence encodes CASSSRGRNYGYTF.

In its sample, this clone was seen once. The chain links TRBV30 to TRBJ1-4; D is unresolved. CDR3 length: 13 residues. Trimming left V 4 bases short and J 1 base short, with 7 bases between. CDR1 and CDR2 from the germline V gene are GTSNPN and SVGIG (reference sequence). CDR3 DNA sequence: TGTGCCTGGAAGCCGAAAACTAATGAAAAACTGTTTTTT. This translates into CAWKPKTNEKLFF.